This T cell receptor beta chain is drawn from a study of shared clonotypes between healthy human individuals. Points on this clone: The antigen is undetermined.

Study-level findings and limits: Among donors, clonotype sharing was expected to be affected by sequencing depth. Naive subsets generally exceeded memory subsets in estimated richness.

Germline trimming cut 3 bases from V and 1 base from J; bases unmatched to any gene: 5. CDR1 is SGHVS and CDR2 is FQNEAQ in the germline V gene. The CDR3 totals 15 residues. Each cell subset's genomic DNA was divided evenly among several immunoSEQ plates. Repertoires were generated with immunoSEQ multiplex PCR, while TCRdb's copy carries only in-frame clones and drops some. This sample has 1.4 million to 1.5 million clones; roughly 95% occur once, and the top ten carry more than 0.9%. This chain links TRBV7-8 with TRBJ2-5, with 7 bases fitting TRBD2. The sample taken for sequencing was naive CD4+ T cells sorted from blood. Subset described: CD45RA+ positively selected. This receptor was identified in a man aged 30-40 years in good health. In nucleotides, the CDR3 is TGTGCCAGCAGCTTCCCACCTAGCGGCCAAGAGACCCAGTACTTC. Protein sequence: CASSFPPSGQETQYF.